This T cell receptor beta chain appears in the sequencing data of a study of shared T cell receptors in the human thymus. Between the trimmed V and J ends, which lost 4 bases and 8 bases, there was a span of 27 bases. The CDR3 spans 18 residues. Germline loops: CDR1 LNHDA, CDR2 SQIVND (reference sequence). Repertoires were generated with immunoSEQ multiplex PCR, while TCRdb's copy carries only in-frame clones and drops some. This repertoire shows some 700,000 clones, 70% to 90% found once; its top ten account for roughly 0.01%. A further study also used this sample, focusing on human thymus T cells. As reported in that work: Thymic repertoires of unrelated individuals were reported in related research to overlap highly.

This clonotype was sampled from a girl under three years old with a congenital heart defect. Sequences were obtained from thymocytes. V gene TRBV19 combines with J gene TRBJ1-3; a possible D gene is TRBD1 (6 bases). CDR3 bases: TGTGCCAGTAGTACGCAGACAGGACGCGAGAGCATCTCCCACACCATATATTTT. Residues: CASSTQTGRESISHTIYF.